This TCR beta chain was recorded in a study of Graves' ophthalmopathy and Graves' hyperthyroidism. Study background: Peripheral blood collection took place at initial diagnosis, before any treatment.

Transcripts of RNA were the source for amplifying TCR beta CDR3 regions. Amplification began with first-round RT-PCR using HTBI primers, then second-round multiplex PCR was performed. MiXCR was run by TCRdb on the multiplex PCR reads, yielding one entry per CDR3 protein. The repertoire has more than 150,000 distinct CDR3 sequences, roughly 37% of them found once; the top ten carry roughly 5.2%. With regard to this clonotype: Its antigen is as yet unknown. At one boundary the junction diverges from the germline segment, which might be a read error.

The CDR3 has 14 residues. Study findings and constraints: In blood, most expanded thyroid clonotypes above 0.001 frequency were also detected.

Other autoimmune diseases, uncontrolled infections, pregnancy and lactation each led to patient exclusion. Sampling 10 ml of fresh peripheral blood provided the PBMCs. Source material: peripheral blood. The rearrangement links TRBV12-3 or TRBV12-4 to TRBJ2-5; D is unclear. This receptor was taken from a woman in her thirties or forties with Graves' ophthalmopathy. CDR3: CASMSRPTIEAQYF. The CDR3 DNA reads as TGTGCCAGCATGTCACGACCCACTATAGAGGCCCAGTACTTC.